This TCR beta chain is drawn from a study of shared clonotypes between healthy human individuals. The overall study: Serving as donors were two women and three men, whose ages spanned 18 to 49. The study's findings and limits: Although depth was large, rarefaction showed that sequencing of the sorted subsets was incomplete.

Some clones are missing from TCRdb's copy, which holds only in-frame ones; the method was immunoSEQ multiplex PCR. Of around 720,000 clones in the sample, approximately 73% were seen once. The germline CDR1 and CDR2 sequences are SGHDT and YYEEEE. Unmatched junction bases numbered 10, after V lost 4 bases and J lost 5 bases. The CDR3 runs 15 residues. In the case of this clone: The antigen is undetermined.

The material sequenced was memory CD4+ T cells sorted from blood. Noted subset: CD45RA-negative fraction. This chain connects TRBV5-6 to TRBJ1-2, with 8 nucleotides matching TRBD1. The sequence was collected from a woman aged 25 to 39 in good health. The CDR3 DNA reads TGTGCCAGCAGCCCGACCGGGACAGGTGGTTATGGCTACACCTTC. This encodes CASSPTGTGGYGYTF.